The T cell receptor (beta chain) under discussion was sequenced for a study of cytomegalovirus exposure and HLA in healthy donors. General study points: Rates of TCR association differed by HLA locus in a later analysis, with DRB1 highest and HLA-C lowest. It was reported that TCR beta sequences correctly inferred the HLA-A and HLA-B alleles for most subjects. There were some public TCRs occurring in many donors, but most TCR sequences were rare.

As to this clone: What it recognizes is unknown.

Per germline, CDR1 WNHNN and CDR2 SYGVQD (reference sequence). The CDR3 totals 16 residues. Trimming cost V 3 bases and J 3 bases; bases outside gene matches: 7. With 60 Vbeta and 13 Jbeta primers, the PCR was carried out. Sequencing used immunoSEQ multiplex PCR; TCRdb keeps in-frame clones, though not all of them. Here the sample spans 100,000 to 150,000 clones, 76% being singletons. Healthy people donating bone marrow made up the donors. V is TRBV10-1 and J is TRBJ2-3; TRBD2 matches 9 bases. Sequenced input: PBMCs. This TCR derives from a female donor in good health and CMV-seropositive. As DNA, the CDR3 is TGCGCCAGCAGTGAATACGGCGGGAGGGCGACAGATACGCAGTATTTT. Translation: CASSEYGGRATDTQYF.